Below are 10 T cell receptor beta chains sequenced from a single sample in a study of T-cell reconstitution after alpha-beta-depleted transplantation in children. Unique molecular identifiers were incorporated into the prepared TCRbeta library. TCRdb processed the PCR reads anew with MiXCR; each CDR3 protein has one entry. The data show about 830,000 distinct CDR3 sequences, around 15% seen once. This material consisted of PBMCs, mostly from graft donor cells, taken 360 days after TCRalphabeta/CD19-depleted stem cell transplant. All receptors come from a male patient between 5 and 17 years old who had a stem cell transplant for acute lymphoblastic leukemia, so the T cells may come from the graft donor.

In its sample, this clonotype was seen a few times. The chain uses TRBV7-9 and TRBJ2-1; D gene uncertain. Trimming left V 1 base short and J 7 bases short, with 8 bases between. There are 13 residues in the CDR3. Germline assignment: CDR1 SEHNR and CDR2 FQNEAQ (reference sequence). CDR3 nucleotide sequence: TGTGCCAGCAGCTTAGACAACGGGAATGAGCAGTTCTTC. Protein sequence: CASSLDNGNEQFF.

In this sample, this clonotype turned up a few times. The chain recombines TRBV7-6 with TRBJ2-7; 10 bases are shared with TRBD2. The V segment lost 2 bases and the J segment 2 bases; nucleotides outside the gene matches: 12. Germline V gene lookup returns CDR1 SGHVS and CDR2 FNYEAQ. The CDR3 length is 18 residues. This chain's CDR3 is CASSLIWAKREGAYEQYF. CDR3 DNA sequence: TGTGCCAGCAGCTTAATTTGGGCGAAGCGGGAGGGAGCCTACGAGCAGTACTTC.

The chain has TRBV7-9 and TRBJ1-2; the D is unclear. Trimming pared 2 bases from V and 2 bases from J, leaving 6 bases between. The CDR3 consists of 13 residues. Germline-derived CDR1 and CDR2 are SEHNR and FQNEAQ (reference sequence). The CDR3 is CASSLQRNYGYTF. CDR3 in DNA: TGTGCCAGCAGCTTACAGCGGAACTATGGCTACACCTTC.

CDR3 sequence reads: CASSARTGGITGNTIYF. CDR3 coding DNA: TGTGCCAGCAGTGCCCGGACAGGGGGTATAACTGGAAACACCATATATTTT. V gene TRBV27 combines with J gene TRBJ1-3, with TRBD1 identical over 10 bases. This CDR3 spans 17 amino acids. Germline trimming cut 5 bases from V and 2 bases from J; bases unmatched to any gene: 9. CDR1 MNHEY and CDR2 SMNVEV come from the germline V gene (reference sequence).

The V and J genes are TRBV9 and TRBJ2-7; D might be TRBD1 (6 bases). Germline lookup yields CDR1 SGDLS and CDR2 YYNGEE. V lost 0 bases, J lost 2 bases, and 12 bases lay in between. This CDR3 has 15 amino acids. For the CDR3, the DNA is TGTGCCAGCAGCGTAGGGTGGCAGGGGACCTACGAGCAGTACTTC. Its translation: CASSVGWQGTYEQYF.

This clonotype occurred a few times. V is TRBV25-1 and J is TRBJ2-1; D may be TRBD1 or TRBD2 (6 bases each). The CDR3 is 14 residues long. Trimming pared 3 bases from V and 7 bases from J, leaving 13 bases between. Germline V gene lookup returns CDR1 MGHDK and CDR2 SYGVNS. The CDR3 coding sequence is TGTGCCAGCAGTGACGGGGGCCCGCGGAATGAGCAGTTCTTC. It is translated as CASSDGGPRNEQFF. Supplemented by reference TRBV25-1 and TRBJ2-1, the full variable domain reads EADIYQTPRYLVIGTGKKITLECSQTMGHDKMYWYQQDPGMELHLIHYSYGVNSTEKGDLSSESTVSRIRTEHFPLTLESARPSHTSQYLCASSDGGPRNEQFFGPGTRLTVL.

This clonotype was observed many times. The chain links TRBV12-3 or TRBV12-4 to TRBJ2-7; D is possibly TRBD1 or TRBD2 (5 bases each). Trimming left V 3 bases short and J 2 bases short, with 11 bases between. The CDR3 is 14 amino acids. DNA of the CDR3: TGTGCCAGCAGTTTGACCGGGACCCCCTACGAGCAGTACTTC. As protein: CASSLTGTPYEQYF.

This clonotype was seen only a few times. The junction shows a germline mismatch at one end, possibly a read error. The chain has TRBV12-3 or TRBV12-4 and TRBJ2-2; 7 bases line up with TRBD2. The CDR3 consists of 14 residues. This CDR3 is CASSLGRTSGQLFF. CDR3 nucleotide sequence: TGTGCCAGCAGCCTCGGGAGGACCTCCGGGCAGCTGTTTTTT.

This clonotype has just a few counts. J is TRBJ2-3 and V is TRBV29-1; tentatively, D is TRBD2 (6 bases). V was cut by 1 base and J by 2 bases, with 10 bases left in between. There are 14 residues in the CDR3. Germline V gene data show CDR1 as SQVTM and CDR2 as ANQGSEA. CDR3 amino acids: CSVEGGGATDTQYF. DNA for the CDR3: TGCAGCGTTGAAGGAGGAGGGGCCACAGATACGCAGTATTTT.

The V call is TRBV10-3, the J call TRBJ1-5; D unresolved. The germline CDR1 and CDR2 sequences are ENHRY and SYGVKD. Trimming stripped 3 bases from V and 1 base from J, with 13 bases between. The CDR3 sequence is 16 residues long. The CDR3 loop reads CAISDTGMTSNQPQHF. In DNA form, the CDR3 reads TGTGCCATCAGTGATACGGGAATGACGAGCAATCAGCCCCAGCATTTT.